A single sample gave rise to the 10 T cell receptor beta chains below, sequenced in a study of blood T cell repertoires in COVID-19. Sequencing was performed with immunoSEQ multiplex PCR; in TCRdb, only in-frame clones are kept and a portion is missing. The sample holds roughly 150,000 clones, 80% to 85% seen once. Input material: PBMCs or T cells enriched from blood (not recorded which). These receptors originate from a man between 65 and 85 years old who had been exposed to COVID-19.

The chain is built from TRBV19 and TRBJ2-7; 9 bases align to TRBD2. Trimming took 6 bases from V and 4 from J; bases not matched to a gene: 4. CDR3 size: 13 residues. From germline, CDR1 is LNHDA and CDR2 SQIVND (reference sequence). CDR3 protein: CASSDSGSYEQYF. CDR3 nucleotides: TGTGCCAGTAGCGATAGCGGGAGTTACGAGCAGTACTTC.

This clone was counted between two and nine times. The chain links TRBV6-6 to TRBJ1-5; 9 bases align to TRBD1. CDR1 MNHNY and CDR2 SVGAGI come from the germline V gene (reference sequence). After removal of 2 bases from V and 6 bases from J, the junction contained 5 bases not matched to a gene. This CDR3 has 15 amino acids. Here the CDR3 reads CASSYADRGGQPQHF. CDR3 in DNA: TGTGCCAGCAGTTACGCGGACAGGGGAGGTCAGCCCCAGCATTTT.

DNA for the CDR3: TGTGCCAGCACTAGAGAGTCCTACGAGCAGTACTTC. Translating gives CASTRESYEQYF. This chain joins TRBV28 and TRBJ2-7, with D hard to call. The CDR3 extends over 12 amino acids. Trimming stripped 7 bases from V and 1 base from J, with 8 bases between. Germline lookup yields CDR1 MDHEN and CDR2 SYDVKM.

The chain uses TRBV4-2 and TRBJ1-2; 8 positions agree with TRBD1. The CDR3 has 15 residues. The ends lost 0 bases at V and 14 bases at J; junction bases unmatched: 14. Germline lookup yields CDR1 LGHNA and CDR2 YNFKEQ. As DNA, the CDR3 is TGTGCCAGCAGCCAAGAAGAGGTTACAGGGGGAGACATGACCTTC. The encoded protein is CASSQEEVTGGDMTF.

J is TRBJ2-7 and V is TRBV19; D is perhaps TRBD1 (5 bases). CDR3 length: 13 residues. The ends were cut back, 7 bases at V and 5 bases at J, with 15 bases in the middle. Germline CDR1 is LNHDA and CDR2 is SQIVND (reference sequence). DNA for the CDR3: TGTGCCAGTAAGCAGGGCGTAGGAGACGAGCAGTACTTC. Translating gives CASKQGVGDEQYF.

This chain uses TRBV5-1 with TRBJ1-6, with 8 bases matching TRBD1. V trimming: 0 bases; J trimming: 8 bases; junction bases outside the gene matches: 4. The germline V gene has CDR1 SGHRS and CDR2 YFSETQ. This CDR3 comprises 15 residues. CDR3 in DNA: TGCGCCAGCAGCTTGGAACGGACAGGGTATTCACCCCTCCACTTT. Protein: CASSLERTGYSPLHF.

The genes are TRBV12-3 or TRBV12-4 and TRBJ2-1; D is possibly TRBD1 (5 bases). The CDR3 is made up of 13 amino acids. Trimming shortened V by 2 bases and J by 6 bases, and 8 bases separated the two germline ends. In DNA form, the CDR3 reads TGTGCCAGCAGTTTAAGGGGAAGCAATGAGCAGTTCTTC. Its translation: CASSLRGSNEQFF.

The chain carries TRBV6-2 or TRBV6-3 and TRBJ1-1; D is unresolved. Trimming cost V 5 bases and J 8 bases, with 9 bases left between them. Germline CDR1 and CDR2: MNHEY and SVGEGT. The CDR3 covers 11 residues. CDR3 coding DNA: TGTGCCAGCAGTCTGCGGGGAGAAGCTTTCTTT. The encoded protein is CASSLRGEAFF.

Only a few counts were recorded for this clone. The CDR3 here is CASSLDLAGVREQYF. The DNA for the CDR3 is TGTGCCAGCAGCTTGGATCTAGCGGGAGTTCGCGAGCAGTACTTC. The chain employs TRBV5-5 and TRBJ2-7; TRBD2 matches 10 bases. CDR3 length: 15 amino acids. CDR1 SGHKS and CDR2 YYEKEE come from the germline V gene (reference sequence). V shed 0 bases and J 6 bases; nucleotides not matched to a gene: 6.

This rearrangement joins TRBV7-2 to TRBJ2-7, with 8 bases identical to TRBD2. Trimming cost V 2 bases and J 3 bases; bases outside gene matches: 6. Germline loops: CDR1 SGHTA, CDR2 FQGNSA. This CDR3 has 15 residues. The CDR3 sequence: CASSLTSGGGYEQYF. The CDR3 coding sequence is TGTGCCAGCAGCTTAACTAGCGGCGGCGGCTACGAGCAGTACTTC.